This T cell receptor (beta chain) was identified in a study of CD8+ T cells in alopecia areata. Looking at the study overall: Percentage of affected scalp area was the basis on which treated patients' severity was scored.

Sequencing templates came from extracted RNA that was reverse transcribed into cDNA. Repertoires were generated with immunoSEQ multiplex PCR, while TCRdb's copy carries only in-frame clones and drops some. The table records about 200,000 clones, around two fifths of them present only once. The germline V gene has CDR1 SGHDN and CDR2 FVKESK. The J segment lost 10 bases and the V segment lost 4 bases, leaving 10 bases of the junction unmatched. This CDR3 has 15 amino acids. The treatment here: oral pan-JAK inhibitor, 5-10 mg twice daily. Lesional scalp punch biopsies and peripheral blood came from alopecia areata patients.

The sequences come from CD4+ T cells sorted from blood, collected around week 31, from a patient treated with tofacitinib. This chain connects TRBV14 to TRBJ2-1; 10 bases fit TRBD2. The receptor's source is a human donor with alopecia areata. The CDR3 nucleotides read TGTGCCAGCAGCCGACCTGGACTAGCGGTCTACGAGCAGTTCTTC. Protein product: CASSRPGLAVYEQFF. The full variable domain, its missing parts supplied by reference TRBV14 and TRBJ2-1, is EAGVTQFPSHSVIEKGQTVTLRCDPISGHDNLYWYRRVMGKEIKFLLHFVKESKQDESGMPNNRFLAERTGGTYSTLKVQPAELEDSGVYFCASSRPGLAVYEQFFGPGTRLTVL.